This T cell receptor (beta chain) derives from a study of CD8 T cells in Susac syndrome. In the study overall: Patients with Susac syndrome were, at the time of blood collection, therapy-naive, maintained on corticosteroids, or maintained on intravenous immunoglobulin alone.

TCR beta from blood CD8+ and CD4+ T cells was sequenced. It was negative isolation that provided the CD8+ and CD4+ T cells, whereas TEMRA cells were enriched by FACS. The CDR3 totals 15 residues. The germline V gene encodes CDR1 SGDLS and CDR2 YYNGEE. V shed 4 bases and J shed 2 bases, with 12 bases lying between them. This clonotype was counted a single time. RNA was extracted with the RNeasy kit, and a quantity of about 0.45 to 1 ug was reverse transcribed using random hexamers. TCR beta CDR3 was amplified by immunoSEQ multiplex PCR. This amplification extended across 54 Vbeta and 13 Jbeta segments. TCRdb processed the immunoSEQ multiplex PCR reads anew with MiXCR; each CDR3 protein has one entry. The data contain approximately 190,000 distinct CDR3 sequences, under 97% of them singletons.

V gene TRBV9 combines with J gene TRBJ2-2; TRBD1 or TRBD2 may be the D gene (5 bases each). Sequenced sample: CD4+ T cells from PBMCs. The source is a human donor with Susac syndrome. The CDR3 DNA reads TGTGCCAGCAGCATAACCGGGACCAACACCGGGGAGCTGTTTTTT. This translates into CASSITGTNTGELFF.